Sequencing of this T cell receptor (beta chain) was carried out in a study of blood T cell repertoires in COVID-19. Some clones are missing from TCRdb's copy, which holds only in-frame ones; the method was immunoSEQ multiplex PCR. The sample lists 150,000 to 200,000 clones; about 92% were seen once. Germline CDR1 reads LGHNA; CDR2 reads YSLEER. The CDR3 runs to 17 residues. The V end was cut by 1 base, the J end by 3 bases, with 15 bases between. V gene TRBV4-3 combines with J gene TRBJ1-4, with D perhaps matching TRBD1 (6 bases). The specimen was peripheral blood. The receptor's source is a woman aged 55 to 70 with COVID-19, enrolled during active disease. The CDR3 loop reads CASSQGPHRVSNEKLFF. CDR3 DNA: TGCGCCAGCAGCCAAGGCCCGCACAGGGTCTCTAATGAAAAACTGTTTTTT.